One sample yielded the 15 T cell receptor beta chains listed below, sequenced in a study of blood T cell repertoires in COVID-19. Assay: immunoSEQ multiplex PCR; the TCRdb copy retains only in-frame clones and omits some. The sample holds over 85,000 clones; around 79% are singletons and the top ten take roughly 16%. Sequencing used peripheral blood. Source of these receptors: an elderly woman with active or convalescent COVID-19.

The chain uses TRBV28 and TRBJ2-2; D is undetermined. Looked up from germline, CDR1 is MDHEN and CDR2 is SYDVKM. Trimming pared 5 bases from V and 7 bases from J, leaving 8 bases between. The CDR3 is 12 amino acids. CDR3 in amino acids: CASSTPVGELFF. The CDR3 nucleotides read TGTGCCAGCAGTACCCCGGTCGGGGAGCTGTTTTTT.

The chain joins TRBV5-4 to TRBJ2-3, with 7 bases lining up with TRBD2. From germline, CDR1 is SGHNT and CDR2 YYREEE (reference sequence). The CDR3 runs 15 residues. V shed 6 bases, J shed 2 bases, and the junction held 9 bases outside the gene matches. In DNA, the CDR3 is TGTGCCAGCACCCCTGGGGGAGGGCACACAGATACGCAGTATTTT. This gives the protein CASTPGGGHTDTQYF.

The chain couples TRBV15 to TRBJ1-5; D is possibly TRBD1 (5 bases). The CDR3 runs 14 residues. Germline CDR1 reads LNHNV; CDR2 reads YYDKDF (reference sequence). V was cut by 4 bases and J by 6 bases, with 13 bases left in between. For the CDR3, the DNA is TGTGCCACCAGCACAAGGACAAATAGTCAGCCCCAGCATTTT. It is translated as CATSTRTNSQPQHF.

The chain employs TRBV7-6 and TRBJ2-3; D is possibly TRBD2 (5 bases). CDR3 length: 15 amino acids. Germline assignment: CDR1 SGHVS and CDR2 FNYEAQ. Trimming removed 3 bases from V and 1 base from J, with 11 bases in between. This CDR3 reads CASSLRAGRTDTQYF. CDR3 nucleotide sequence: TGTGCCAGCAGCTTGAGGGCAGGACGCACAGATACGCAGTATTTT.

The rearrangement links TRBV27 to TRBJ1-1, with 8 bases identical to TRBD1. Per germline, CDR1 MNHEY and CDR2 SMNVEV (reference sequence). The CDR3 covers 14 residues. J lost 7 bases, V lost 6 bases, and 10 bases had no gene match. For the CDR3, the DNA is TGTGCCAGCAGGAGACAGGGGCCGAGGGATGAAGCTTTCTTT. Translation gives CASRRQGPRDEAFF.

The chain joins TRBV9 to TRBJ1-3; D is possibly TRBD1 (6 bases). This CDR3 contains 16 residues. The germline CDR1 and CDR2 sequences are SGDLS and YYNGEE. Between the trimmed V and J ends, which lost 3 bases and 0 bases, there was a span of 13 bases. The CDR3 region is CASSAWDTSSGNTIYF. The CDR3 DNA reads TGTGCCAGCAGCGCTTGGGACACCAGCTCTGGAAACACCATATATTTT.

The V call is TRBV7-2, the J call TRBJ2-2, with TRBD2 matching 11 bases. Trimming took 2 bases from V and 7 from J; bases not matched to a gene: 6. This CDR3 region has 16 residues. The germline V gene encodes CDR1 SGHTA and CDR2 FQGNSA. This CDR3 is CASSLTSGGWGGELFF. For the CDR3, the DNA is TGTGCCAGCAGCTTAACTAGCGGGGGTTGGGGCGGGGAGCTGTTTTTT.

This chain joins TRBV5-1 and TRBJ2-7; TRBD1 is a possible D gene (6 bases). CDR3 size: 15 residues. V dropped 0 bases and J dropped 1 base, with 11 bases sitting between them. CDR1 is SGHRS and CDR2 is YFSETQ in the germline V gene. The CDR3 DNA follows: TGCGCCAGCAGCTTGGGGACAGAACCTTCCTACGAGCAGTACTTC. It translates to CASSLGTEPSYEQYF.

The chain uses TRBV2 and TRBJ2-2; maybe TRBD1 (6 bases). The V gene lost 2 bases and the J gene lost 0 bases, with 7 bases spanning the gap. Germline assignment: CDR1 SNHLY and CDR2 FYNNEI. This CDR3 has 15 amino acids. CDR3 nucleotides: TGTGCCAGCAGTGAACGGACAGCGAACACCGGGGAGCTGTTTTTT. It specifies CASSERTANTGELFF.

The chain combines TRBV18 with TRBJ1-2, with D hard to call. The V end lost 3 bases, the J end lost 5 bases, and 10 bases lay between the germline ends. This CDR3 has 13 residues. From germline, CDR1 is KGHSH and CDR2 LQKENI. The DNA of the CDR3 is TGTGCCAGCTCACCGGGGAGAGGGTATGGCTACACCTTC. This sequence encodes CASSPGRGYGYTF.

Comment on this clone: In the same sample, other DNA sequences code for this CDR3. Here the CDR3 DNA reads TGCAGCGGCAGGGGCACTGAAGCTTTCTTT. Translated, it gives CSGRGTEAFF. This sequence joins TRBV29-1 and TRBJ1-1, with D possibly TRBD1 on 6 matching bases. CDR1 is SQVTM and CDR2 is ANQGSEA in the germline V gene. Trimming took 7 bases from V and 4 from J, leaving 7 bases between them. This CDR3 has 10 amino acids.

The rearrangement uses TRBV18 and TRBJ1-6; D not certain. The CDR3 extends over 13 amino acids. Trimming took 4 bases from V and 11 from J, leaving 12 bases between them. Germline V gives CDR1 KGHSH, CDR2 LQKENI. This CDR3 is CASSQNGGTPLHF. The CDR3 DNA reads as TGTGCCAGCTCACAAAATGGAGGAACACCCCTCCACTTT.

The V and J genes are TRBV11-2 and TRBJ2-2, with a possible D match to TRBD2 (6 bases). Germline values: CDR1 SGHAT, CDR2 FQNNGV. CDR3 length equals 13 residues. V was trimmed by 2 bases and J by 7 bases, leaving 8 bases between them. The CDR3 region is CASSLFGGGELFF. DNA of the CDR3: TGTGCCAGCAGCTTATTCGGGGGCGGGGAGCTGTTTTTT. The variable domain in full, completed from reference TRBV11-2 and TRBJ2-2, reads EAGVAQSPRYKIIEKRQSVAFWCNPISGHATLYWYQQILGQGPKLLIQFQNNGVVDDSQLPKDRFSAERLKGVDSTLKIQPAKLEDSAVYLCASSLFGGGELFFGEGSRLTVL.

This chain links TRBV5-8 with TRBJ1-1; D is unclear. There are 13 residues in the CDR3. Trimming left V 0 bases short and J 3 bases short, with 6 bases between. Germline loops: CDR1 SGHTS, CDR2 YDEGEE. The CDR3 protein is CASSLDYYTEAFF. The CDR3 nucleotides read TGTGCCAGCAGCTTGGATTATTACACTGAAGCTTTCTTT. The variable domain in full, completed from reference TRBV5-8 and TRBJ1-1, reads EAGVTQSPTHLIKTRGQQATLRCSPISGHTSVYWYQQALGLGLQFLLWYDEGEERNRGNFPPRFSGRQFPNYSSELNVNALELEDSALYLCASSLDYYTEAFFGQGTRLTVV.

This clone was detected only a few times. The chain joins TRBV30 to TRBJ2-5; D possibly corresponds to TRBD2 (7 bases). The CDR3 length is 14 residues. From germline, CDR1 is GTSNPN and CDR2 SVGIG (reference sequence). V was pared by 0 bases and J by 5 bases, with 13 bases between. CDR3 sequence: CAWSVGGGSETQYF. The CDR3 coding sequence is TGTGCCTGGAGTGTGGGGGGGGGCTCGGAGACCCAGTACTTC.